This paragraph reports one T cell receptor (beta chain). Antigen unknown. This sample was taken from a study of response to subunit inactivated influenza vaccine. TCRdb re-called the RT-PCR reads with MiXCR, one entry per CDR3 protein. The repertoire holds around 750,000 distinct CDR3 sequences, around 20% seen once, with 10% in the top ten. Overall study results and limits: T cells newly recruited by each seasonal influenza vaccination are few, the authors suggested.

The TCR sequence derives from a man between 45 and 60 years old who received an inactivated influenza vaccine. Sequencing was performed on PBMCs from blood, taken less than 6 days after vaccination.

The CDR3 region has the DNA TGCAGTGCTTCACCTCGGGGGGCGCGAGGCTACACCTTC. It translates to CSASPRGARGYTF. The chain is built from TRBV20-1 and TRBJ1-2; tentatively, D is TRBD1 (6 bases). Looked up from germline, CDR1 is DFQATT and CDR2 is SNEGSKA (reference sequence). The V and J ends lost 5 bases and 8 bases respectively, with 18 bases between them. The CDR3 is 13 amino acids.